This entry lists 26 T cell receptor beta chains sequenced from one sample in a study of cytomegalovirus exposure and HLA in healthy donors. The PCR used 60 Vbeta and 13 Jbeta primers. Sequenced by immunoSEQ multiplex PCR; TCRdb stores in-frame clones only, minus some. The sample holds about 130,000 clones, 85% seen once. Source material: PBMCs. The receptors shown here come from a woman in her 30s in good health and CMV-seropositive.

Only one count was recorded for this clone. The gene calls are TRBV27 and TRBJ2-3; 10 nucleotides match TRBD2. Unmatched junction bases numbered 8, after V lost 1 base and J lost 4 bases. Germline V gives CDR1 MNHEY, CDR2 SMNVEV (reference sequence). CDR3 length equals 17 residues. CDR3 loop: CASSLLARAGGADTQYF. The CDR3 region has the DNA TGTGCCAGCAGTTTATTGGCTAGAGCGGGGGGGGCAGATACGCAGTATTTT.

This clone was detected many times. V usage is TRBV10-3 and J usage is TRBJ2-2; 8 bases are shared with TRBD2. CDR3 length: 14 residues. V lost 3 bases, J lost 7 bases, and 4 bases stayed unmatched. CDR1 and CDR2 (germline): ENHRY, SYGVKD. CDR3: CAISDQREIGELFF. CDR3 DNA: TGTGCCATCAGTGATCAGCGGGAGATCGGGGAGCTGTTTTTT.

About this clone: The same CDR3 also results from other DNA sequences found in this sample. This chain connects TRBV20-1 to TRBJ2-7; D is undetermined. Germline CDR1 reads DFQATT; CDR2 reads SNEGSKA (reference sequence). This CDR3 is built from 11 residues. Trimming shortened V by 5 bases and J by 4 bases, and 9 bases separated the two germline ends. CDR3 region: CSAPYSYEQYF. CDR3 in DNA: TGCAGTGCTCCGTACAGTTACGAGCAGTACTTC.

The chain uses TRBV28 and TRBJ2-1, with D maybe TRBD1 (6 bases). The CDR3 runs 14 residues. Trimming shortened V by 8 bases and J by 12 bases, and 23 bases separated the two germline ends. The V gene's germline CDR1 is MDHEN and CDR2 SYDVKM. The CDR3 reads CASGRDNAIGVQFF. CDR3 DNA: TGTGCCAGCGGCAGGGACAACGCAATAGGTGTGCAGTTCTTC. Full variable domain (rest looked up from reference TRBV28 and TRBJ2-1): DVKVTQSSRYLVKRTGEKVFLECVQDMDHENMFWYRQDPGLGLRLIYFSYDVKMKEKGDIPEGYSVSREKKERFSLILESASTNQTSMYLCASGRDNAIGVQFFGPGTRLTVL.

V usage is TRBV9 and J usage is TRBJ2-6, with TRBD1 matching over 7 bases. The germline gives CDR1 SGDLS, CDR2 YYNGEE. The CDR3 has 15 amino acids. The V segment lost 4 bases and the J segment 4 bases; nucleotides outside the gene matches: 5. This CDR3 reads CASSRGGAGANVLTF. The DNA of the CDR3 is TGTGCCAGCAGCCGAGGGGGCGCCGGGGCCAACGTCCTGACTTTC. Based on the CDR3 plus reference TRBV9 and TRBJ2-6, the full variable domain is DSGVTQTPKHLITATGQRVTLRCSPRSGDLSVYWYQQSLDQGLQFLIQYYNGEERAKGNILERFSAQQFPDLHSELNLSSLELGDSALYFCASSRGGAGANVLTFGAGSRLTVL.

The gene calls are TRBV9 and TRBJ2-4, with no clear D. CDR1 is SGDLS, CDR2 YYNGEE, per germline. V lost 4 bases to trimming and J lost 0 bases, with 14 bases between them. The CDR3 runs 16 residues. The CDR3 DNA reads TGTGCCAGCAGCCCAAGAGGAGACTTAGCCAAAAACATTCAGTACTTC. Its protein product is CASSPRGDLAKNIQYF.

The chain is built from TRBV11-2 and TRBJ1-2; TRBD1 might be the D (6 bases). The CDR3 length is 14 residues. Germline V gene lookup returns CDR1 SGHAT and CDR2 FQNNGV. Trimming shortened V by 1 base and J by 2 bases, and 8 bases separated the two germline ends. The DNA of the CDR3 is TGTGCCAGCAGCTTAGGGACAGTGAACTATGGCTACACCTTC. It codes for CASSLGTVNYGYTF.

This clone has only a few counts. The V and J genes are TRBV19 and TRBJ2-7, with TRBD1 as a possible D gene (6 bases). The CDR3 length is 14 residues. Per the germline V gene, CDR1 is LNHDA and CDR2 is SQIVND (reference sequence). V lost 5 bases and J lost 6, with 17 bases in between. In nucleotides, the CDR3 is TGTGCCAGTAGTGCAAACAGGGCTGGAGGCGAGCAGTACTTC. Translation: CASSANRAGGEQYF.

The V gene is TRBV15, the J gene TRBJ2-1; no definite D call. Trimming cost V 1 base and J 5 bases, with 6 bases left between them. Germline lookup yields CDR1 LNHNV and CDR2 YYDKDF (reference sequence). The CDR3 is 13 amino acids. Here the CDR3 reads CATSRGVDNEQFF. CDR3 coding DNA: TGTGCCACCAGCAGAGGCGTTGACAATGAGCAGTTCTTC.

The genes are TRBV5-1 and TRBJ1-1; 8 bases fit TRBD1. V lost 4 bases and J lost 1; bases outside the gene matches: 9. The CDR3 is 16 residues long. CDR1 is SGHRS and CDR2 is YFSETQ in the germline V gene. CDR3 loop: CASSTDRGLGNTEAFF. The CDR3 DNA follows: TGCGCCAGCAGCACTGACAGGGGCTTGGGGAACACTGAAGCTTTCTTT.

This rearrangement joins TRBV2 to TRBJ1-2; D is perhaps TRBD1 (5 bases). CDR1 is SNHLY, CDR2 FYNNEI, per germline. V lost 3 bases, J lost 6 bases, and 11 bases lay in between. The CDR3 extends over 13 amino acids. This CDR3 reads CASSDWGVDGYTF. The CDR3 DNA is TGTGCCAGCAGTGATTGGGGGGTCGATGGCTACACCTTC.

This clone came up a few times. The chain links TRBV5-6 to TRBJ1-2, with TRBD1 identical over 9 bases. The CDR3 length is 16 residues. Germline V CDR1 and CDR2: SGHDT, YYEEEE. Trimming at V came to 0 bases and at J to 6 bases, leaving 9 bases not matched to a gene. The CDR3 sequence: CASSLGRAGTGNGYTF. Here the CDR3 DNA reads TGTGCCAGCAGCTTGGGAAGGGCTGGGACAGGGAATGGCTACACCTTC.

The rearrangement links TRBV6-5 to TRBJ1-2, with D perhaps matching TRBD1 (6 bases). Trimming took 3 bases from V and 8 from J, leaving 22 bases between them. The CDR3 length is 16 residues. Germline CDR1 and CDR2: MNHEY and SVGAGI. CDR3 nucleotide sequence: TGTGCCAGCAGTTATGACAGCGCGGGGGCCTGGGGAGGCTACACCTTC. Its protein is CASSYDSAGAWGGYTF.

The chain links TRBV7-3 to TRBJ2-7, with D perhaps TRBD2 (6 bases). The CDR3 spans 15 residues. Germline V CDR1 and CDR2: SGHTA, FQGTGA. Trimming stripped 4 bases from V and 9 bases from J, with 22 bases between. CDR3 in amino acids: CASSSRPSSSGGQYF. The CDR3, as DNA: TGTGCCAGCAGCTCCCGACCCTCGAGCTCCGGGGGGCAGTACTTC.

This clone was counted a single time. The CDR3, as DNA: TGTGCCAGCAGCTCGGGAGGAACCCAGCATTTT. Its protein product is CASSSGGTQHF. The genes are TRBV7-9 and TRBJ1-5; D unresolved. CDR1 and CDR2 from the germline V gene are SEHNR and FQNEAQ (reference sequence). The CDR3 has 11 amino acids. Trimming shortened V by 4 bases and J by 11 bases, and 9 bases separated the two germline ends.

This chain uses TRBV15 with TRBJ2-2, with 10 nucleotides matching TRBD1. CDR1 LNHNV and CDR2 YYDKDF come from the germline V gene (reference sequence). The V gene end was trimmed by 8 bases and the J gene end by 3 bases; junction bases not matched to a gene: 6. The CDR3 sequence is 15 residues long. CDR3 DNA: TGTGCCACCTCCACCGGGACAGGGGACACCGGGGAGCTGTTTTTT. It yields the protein CATSTGTGDTGELFF. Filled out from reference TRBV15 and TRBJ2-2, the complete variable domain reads DAMVIQNPRYQVTQFGKPVTLSCSQTLNHNVMYWYQQKSSQAPKLLFHYYDKDFNNEADTPDNFQSRRPNTSFCFLDIRSPGLGDTAMYLCATSTGTGDTGELFFGEGSRLTVL.

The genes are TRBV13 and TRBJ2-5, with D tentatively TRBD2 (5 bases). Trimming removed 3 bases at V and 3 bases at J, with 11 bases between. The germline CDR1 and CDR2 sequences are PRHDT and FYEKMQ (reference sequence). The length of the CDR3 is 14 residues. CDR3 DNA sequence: TGTGCCAGCAGCTTTCGTGGGAGTGAAGAGACCCAGTACTTC. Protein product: CASSFRGSEETQYF.

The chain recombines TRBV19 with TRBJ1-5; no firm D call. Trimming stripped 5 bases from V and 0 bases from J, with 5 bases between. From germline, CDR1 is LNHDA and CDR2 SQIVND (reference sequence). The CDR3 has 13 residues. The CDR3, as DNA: TGTGCCAGTAGTCACGGTAGCAATCAGCCCCAGCATTTT. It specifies CASSHGSNQPQHF.

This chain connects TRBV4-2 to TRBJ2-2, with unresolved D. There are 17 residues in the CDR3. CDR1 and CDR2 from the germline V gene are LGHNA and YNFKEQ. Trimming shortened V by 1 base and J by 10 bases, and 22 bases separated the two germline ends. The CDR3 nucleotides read TGTGCCAGCAGCCAAGTAGGCGGTAGCCCCTCCCTGGAGGAGCTGTTTTTT. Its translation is CASSQVGGSPSLEELFF.

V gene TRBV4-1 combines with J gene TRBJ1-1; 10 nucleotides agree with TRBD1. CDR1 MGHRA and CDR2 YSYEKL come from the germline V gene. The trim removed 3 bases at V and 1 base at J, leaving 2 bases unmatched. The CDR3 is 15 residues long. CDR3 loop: CASSQRQGANTEAFF. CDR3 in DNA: TGCGCCAGCAGCCAGCGACAGGGGGCGAACACTGAAGCTTTCTTT.

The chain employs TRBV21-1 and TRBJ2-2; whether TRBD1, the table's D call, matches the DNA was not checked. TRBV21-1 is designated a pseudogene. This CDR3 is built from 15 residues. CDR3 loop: CASSSRGQSAGELFF. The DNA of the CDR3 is TGTGCCAGCAGCTCCAGGGGGCAAAGCGCCGGGGAGCTGTTTTTT.

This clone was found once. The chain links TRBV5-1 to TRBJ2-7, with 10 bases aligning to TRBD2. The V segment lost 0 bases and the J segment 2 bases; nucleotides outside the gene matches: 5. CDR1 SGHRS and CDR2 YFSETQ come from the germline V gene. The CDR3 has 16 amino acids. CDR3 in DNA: TGCGCCAGCAGCTTGGATCCTAGCGGGGGCCCCTACGAGCAGTACTTC. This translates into CASSLDPSGGPYEQYF.

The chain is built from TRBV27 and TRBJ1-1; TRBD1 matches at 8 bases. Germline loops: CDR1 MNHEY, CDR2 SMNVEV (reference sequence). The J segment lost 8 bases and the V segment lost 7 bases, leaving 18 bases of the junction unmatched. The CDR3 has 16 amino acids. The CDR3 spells CASMSHRGTGEAEAFF. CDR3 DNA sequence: TGTGCCAGCATGTCCCACCGCGGGACAGGTGAGGCCGAAGCTTTCTTT.

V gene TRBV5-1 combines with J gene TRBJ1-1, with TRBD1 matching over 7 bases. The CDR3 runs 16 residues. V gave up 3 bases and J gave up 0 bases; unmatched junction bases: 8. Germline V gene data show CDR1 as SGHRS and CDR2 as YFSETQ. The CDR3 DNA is TGCGCCAGCAGCTCCGGGACAGCGAAGTTGAACACTGAAGCTTTCTTT. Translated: CASSSGTAKLNTEAFF. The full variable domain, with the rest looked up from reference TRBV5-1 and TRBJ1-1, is KAGVTQTPRYLIKTRGQQVTLSCSPISGHRSVSWYQQTPGQGLQFLFEYFSETQRNKGNFPGRFSGRQFSNSRSEMNVSTLELGDSALYLCASSSGTAKLNTEAFFGQGTRLTVV.

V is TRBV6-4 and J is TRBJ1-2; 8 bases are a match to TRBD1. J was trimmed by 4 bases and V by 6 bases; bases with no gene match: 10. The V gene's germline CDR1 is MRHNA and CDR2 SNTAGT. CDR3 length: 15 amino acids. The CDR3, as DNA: TGTGCCAGCAGCGTCGGGACAGGTGTTTCCTATGGCTACACCTTC. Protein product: CASSVGTGVSYGYTF.

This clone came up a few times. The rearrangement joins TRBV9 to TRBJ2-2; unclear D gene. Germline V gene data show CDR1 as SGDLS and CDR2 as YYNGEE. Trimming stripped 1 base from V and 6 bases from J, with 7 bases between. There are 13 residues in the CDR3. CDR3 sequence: CASSVTAAGELFF. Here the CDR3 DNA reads TGTGCCAGCAGCGTAACAGCTGCCGGGGAGCTGTTTTTT.